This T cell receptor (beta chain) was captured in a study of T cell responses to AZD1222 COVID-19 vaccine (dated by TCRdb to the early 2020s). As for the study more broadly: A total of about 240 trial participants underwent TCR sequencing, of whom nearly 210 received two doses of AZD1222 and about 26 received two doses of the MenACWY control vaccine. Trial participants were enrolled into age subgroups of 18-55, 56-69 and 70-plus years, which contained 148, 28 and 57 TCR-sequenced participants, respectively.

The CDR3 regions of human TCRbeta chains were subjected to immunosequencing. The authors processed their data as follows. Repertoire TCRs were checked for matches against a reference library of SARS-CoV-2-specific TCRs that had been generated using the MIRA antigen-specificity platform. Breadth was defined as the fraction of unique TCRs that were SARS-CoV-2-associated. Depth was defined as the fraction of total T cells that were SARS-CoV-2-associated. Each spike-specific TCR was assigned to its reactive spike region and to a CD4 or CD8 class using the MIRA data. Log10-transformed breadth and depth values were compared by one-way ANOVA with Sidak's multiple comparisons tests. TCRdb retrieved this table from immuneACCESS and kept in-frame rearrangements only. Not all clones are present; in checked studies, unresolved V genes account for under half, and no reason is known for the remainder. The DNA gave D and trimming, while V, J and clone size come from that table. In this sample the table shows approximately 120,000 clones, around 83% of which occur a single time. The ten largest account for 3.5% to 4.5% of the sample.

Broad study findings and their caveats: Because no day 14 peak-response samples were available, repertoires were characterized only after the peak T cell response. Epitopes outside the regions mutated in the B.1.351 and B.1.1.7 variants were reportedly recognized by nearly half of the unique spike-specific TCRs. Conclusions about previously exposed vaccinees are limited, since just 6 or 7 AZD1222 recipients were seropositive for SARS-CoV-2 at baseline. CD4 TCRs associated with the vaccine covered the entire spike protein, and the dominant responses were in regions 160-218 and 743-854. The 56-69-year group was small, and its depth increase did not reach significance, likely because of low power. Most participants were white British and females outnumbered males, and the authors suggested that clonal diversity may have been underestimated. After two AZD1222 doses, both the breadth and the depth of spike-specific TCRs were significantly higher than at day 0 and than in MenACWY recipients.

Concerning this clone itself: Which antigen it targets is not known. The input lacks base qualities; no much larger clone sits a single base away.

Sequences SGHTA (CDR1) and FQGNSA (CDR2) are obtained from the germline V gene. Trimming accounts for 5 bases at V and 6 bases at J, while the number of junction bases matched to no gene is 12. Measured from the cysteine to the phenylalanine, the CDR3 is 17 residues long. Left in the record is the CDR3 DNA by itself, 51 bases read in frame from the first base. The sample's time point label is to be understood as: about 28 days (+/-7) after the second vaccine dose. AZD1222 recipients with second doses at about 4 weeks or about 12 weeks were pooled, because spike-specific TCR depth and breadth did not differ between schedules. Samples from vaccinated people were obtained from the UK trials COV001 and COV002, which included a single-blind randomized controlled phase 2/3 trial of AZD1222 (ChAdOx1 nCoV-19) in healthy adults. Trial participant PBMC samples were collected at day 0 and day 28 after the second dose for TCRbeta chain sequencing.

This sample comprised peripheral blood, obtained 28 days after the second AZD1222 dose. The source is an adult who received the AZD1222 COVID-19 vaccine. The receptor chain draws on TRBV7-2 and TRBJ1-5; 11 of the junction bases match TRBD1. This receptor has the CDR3 CASSRWGTGTGGQPQHF. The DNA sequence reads TGTGCCAGCAGCCGGTGGGGGACCGGGACAGGGGGTCAGCCCCAGCATTTT.